This is a list of T cell receptor beta chains from one sample in a study of T-cell reconstitution after alpha-beta-depleted transplantation in children. TCRdb independently ran MiXCR on the PCR reads; one entry per CDR3 protein. This sample has about 980,000 distinct CDR3 sequences, with 25% to 30% found just once. The source was PBMCs, mostly from graft donor cells, collected 360 days after TCRalphabeta/CD19-depleted stem cell transplant. These receptors were collected from a boy under two years old who had a stem cell transplant for SCID, so the T cells may come from the graft donor. Each CDR3 is given with its conserved first and last residue.

TRBV28 CASTVPQQGGTDTQYF
TRBV20-1 CSAERGQAVYEQYF
TRBV5-4 CASSLGSNTDTQYF
TRBV4-3 CASSQGSYRGEQYF
TRBV7-9 CASSLGQVAHYGYTF
TRBV7-9 CASSRSFDSLNTEAFF
TRBV29-1 CSVAEMGIQDLNEQFF
TRBV11-2 CASSTRQGANTGELFF
TRBV5-6 CASSVSGGGLNEKLFF
TRBV2 CASSFFQDRASYNEQFF
TRBV6-1 CASSLQGLHSGNTIYF
TRBV5-1 CASSWRTGKETQYF
TRBV6-4 CASSQLGQGSGANVLTF
TRBV5-5 CASSLGPDETEAFF
TRBV7-6 CASSSYRGRDTDTQYF
TRBV20-1 CSARVAGMNTGELFF
TRBV5-1 CASTVFEGQENTF
TRBV7-3 CASSPGRGEGYTF
TRBV9 CASGPTDRWRDTQYF
TRBV20-1 CSARDGGSTYNEQFF
TRBV12-5 CASGPSGRTDTQYF
TRBV12-3/TRBV12-4 CASSLIDSRAFF
TRBV12-3/TRBV12-4 CASSYTQGAQVRQFF
TRBV5-1 CASSFGQGSNYGYTF
TRBV12-3/TRBV12-4 CASSLGGVGLGANVLTF
TRBV4-1 CASSQDPGGEETQYF
TRBV12-3/TRBV12-4 CASSLKRDNQPQHF
TRBV3-1 CASSQGWIRTDTQYF
TRBV20-1 CSARGFPDTEAFF
TRBV7-9 CASRGKDRAF
TRBV7-7 CASSSRGTGKTGELFF
TRBV5-1 CASSPRPAGLFGETQYF
TRBV20-1 CSARVTGEQYF
TRBV6-5 CASSYARLNTGELFF
TRBV5-1 CASSLSWGADQPQHF
TRBV4-3 CASSPEMNEKLFF
TRBV29-1 CSVVAVGYGYTF
TRBV5-8 CASSLERRGPETQYF
TRBV20-1 CSASLGPETQYF
TRBV28 CASSFLRTSGGLSNF
TRBV5-1 CASSLVGIYNEQFF
TRBV19 CASNRRSSNTEAFF
TRBV5-6 CASSSEVGSPYEQYF
TRBV27 CASSPLRAQETQYF
TRBV9 CASSTGFSGSEAFF